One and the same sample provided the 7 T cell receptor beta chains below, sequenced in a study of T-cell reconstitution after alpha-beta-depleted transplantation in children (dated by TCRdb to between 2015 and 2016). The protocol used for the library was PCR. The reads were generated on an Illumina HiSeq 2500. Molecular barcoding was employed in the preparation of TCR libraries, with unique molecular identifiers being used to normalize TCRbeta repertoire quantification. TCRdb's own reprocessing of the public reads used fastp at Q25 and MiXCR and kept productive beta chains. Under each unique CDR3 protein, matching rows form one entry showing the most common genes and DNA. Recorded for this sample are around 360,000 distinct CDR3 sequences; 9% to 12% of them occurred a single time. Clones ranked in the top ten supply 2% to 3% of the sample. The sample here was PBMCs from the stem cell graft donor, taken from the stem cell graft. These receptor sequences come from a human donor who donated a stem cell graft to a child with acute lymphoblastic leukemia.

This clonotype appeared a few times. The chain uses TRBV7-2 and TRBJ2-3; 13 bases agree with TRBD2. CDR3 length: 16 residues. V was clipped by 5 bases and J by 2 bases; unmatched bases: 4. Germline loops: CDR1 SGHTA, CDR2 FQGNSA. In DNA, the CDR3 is TGTGCCAGCAGCCCAGGACTAGCGGGGGACACAGATACGCAGTATTTT. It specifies CASSPGLAGDTDTQYF.

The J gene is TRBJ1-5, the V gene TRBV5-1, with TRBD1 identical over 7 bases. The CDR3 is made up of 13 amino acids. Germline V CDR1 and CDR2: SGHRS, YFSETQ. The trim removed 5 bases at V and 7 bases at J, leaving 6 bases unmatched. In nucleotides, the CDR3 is TGCGCCAGCAGTCCAACAGGGGTGCAGCCCCAGCATTTT. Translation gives CASSPTGVQPQHF.

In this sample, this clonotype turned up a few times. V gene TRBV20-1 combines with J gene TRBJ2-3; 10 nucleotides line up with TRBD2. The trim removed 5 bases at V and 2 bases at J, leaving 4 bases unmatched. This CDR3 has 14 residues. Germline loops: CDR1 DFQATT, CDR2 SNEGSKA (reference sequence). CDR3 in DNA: TGCAGTGCTTTCGGACTAGCGGACACAGATACGCAGTATTTT. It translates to CSAFGLADTDTQYF.

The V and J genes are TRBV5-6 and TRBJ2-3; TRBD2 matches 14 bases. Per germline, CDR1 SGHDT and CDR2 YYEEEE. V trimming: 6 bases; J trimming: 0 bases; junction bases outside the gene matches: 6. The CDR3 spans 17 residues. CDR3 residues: CASNPTSGRDSTDTQYF. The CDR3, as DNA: TGTGCCAGCAACCCGACTAGCGGGAGGGATAGCACAGATACGCAGTATTTT.

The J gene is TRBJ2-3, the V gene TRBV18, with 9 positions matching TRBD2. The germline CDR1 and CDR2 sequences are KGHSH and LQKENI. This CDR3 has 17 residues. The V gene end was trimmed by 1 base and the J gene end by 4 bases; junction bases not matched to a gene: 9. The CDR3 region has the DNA TGTGCCAGCTCACCACTCTCGAGTAGCGGGAGACCAGATACGCAGTATTTT. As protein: CASSPLSSSGRPDTQYF. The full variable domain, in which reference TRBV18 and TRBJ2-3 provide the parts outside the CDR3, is NAGVMQNPRHLVRRRGQEARLRCSPMKGHSHVYWYRQLPEEGLKFMVYLQKENIIDESGMPKERFSAEFPKEGPSILRIQQVVRGDSAAYFCASSPLSSSGRPDTQYFGPGTRLTVL.

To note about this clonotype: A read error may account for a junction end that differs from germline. The CDR3 DNA sequence: TGTGCCGGCAGTGCCGCGGCGGGAGGCTACGAGCAGTACTTC. It specifies CAGSAAAGGYEQYF. The chain has TRBV6-1 and TRBJ2-7; TRBD2 matches 8 bases. CDR1 and CDR2 (germline): MNHNS, SASEGT. The CDR3 spans 14 residues.

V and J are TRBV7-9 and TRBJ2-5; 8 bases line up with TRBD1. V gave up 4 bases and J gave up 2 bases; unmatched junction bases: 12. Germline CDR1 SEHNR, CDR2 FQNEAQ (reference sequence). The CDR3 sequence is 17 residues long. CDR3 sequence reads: CASSSPPGRGQQETQYF. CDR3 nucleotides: TGTGCCAGCAGCTCTCCCCCGGGCAGGGGGCAACAAGAGACCCAGTACTTC. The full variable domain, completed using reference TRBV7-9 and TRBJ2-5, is DTGVSQNPRHKITKRGQNVTFRCDPISEHNRLYWYRQTLGQGPEFLTYFQNEAQLEKSRLLSDRFSAERPKGSFSTLEIQRTEQGDSAMYLCASSSPPGRGQQETQYFGPGTRLLVL.